Listed below are T cell receptor beta chains from one sample, sequenced in a study of T cells after posttransplantation cyclophosphamide. The method was immunoSEQ multiplex PCR; TCRdb's version includes in-frame clones alone and lacks a portion of them. There are 34,000 or so clones in the sample, none observed a single time. The sample comprised PBMCs. All receptors come from a woman aged 50 to 65 in good health and a related stem cell transplant donor. The CDR3 runs from the conserved cysteine through the conserved F or W. D genes are given only for firm matches. Not every row has a clone size; where given, it reads once, few, many or a size class.

clone size	V gene	J gene	D gene	CDR3 DNA	CDR3 protein
many	TRBV6-1	TRBJ1-5	NA	TGTGCCAGCATGGGGGGGCCTGCCGACAATCAGCCCCAGCATTTT	CASMGGPADNQPQHF
NA	TRBV7-8	TRBJ1-5	NA	TGTGCCAGCAGCAACCGCGGGGGGGACTTTAGCAATCAGCCCCAGCATTTT	CASSNRGGDFSNQPQHF
many	TRBV13	TRBJ2-7	NA	TGTGCCAGCAGCCCAGGCACCCGCGCCTACGAGCAGTACTTC	CASSPGTRAYEQYF
many	TRBV4-1	TRBJ2-7	NA	TGCGCCAGCAGCCACCCTGCGAGCTCCTACGAGCAGTACTTC	CASSHPASSYEQYF
many	TRBV28	TRBJ2-7	NA	TGTGCCAGCAGTTTCTCAGGTGACGAGCAGTACTTC	CASSFSGDEQYF
many	TRBV24-1	TRBJ1-4	TRBD1	TGTGCCACCAGTGATCCACGACAGGGGAAGGAAAAACTGTTTTTT	CATSDPRQGKEKLFF
many	TRBV14	TRBJ1-1	NA	TGTGCCAGCAGCCAATTCCAGGGTAACACTGAAGCTTTCTTT	CASSQFQGNTEAFF
many	TRBV10-1	TRBJ2-7	NA	TGCGCCAGCAGTGAGTCGCTCGGGGTCGGGGAGTACTTC	CASSESLGVGEYF
many	TRBV10-3	TRBJ1-5	NA	TGTGCCATCAGTGAGAGCCAAGATAGCAATCAGCCCCAGCATTTT	CAISESQDSNQPQHF
few	TRBV29-1	TRBJ2-7	TRBD1	TGCAGCGTTGAATCCTGGACAGGGTCCTACGAGCAGTACTTC	CSVESWTGSYEQYF
NA	TRBV29-1	TRBJ1-2	NA	TGCAGCGTTGATCGGGTGGAGGGGCTCAGCTATGGCTACACCTTC	CSVDRVEGLSYGYTF
many	TRBV29-1	TRBJ1-3	NA	TGCAGCGTTTCAGGGGTCTCTGGAAACACCATATATTTT	CSVSGVSGNTIYF
NA	TRBV23-1	TRBJ1-4	NA	TGCGCCAGCACAACCCTCCGGGGGGCTTGGATGAAAAGGGTGTTTTTT	CASTTLRGAWMKRVFF
many	TRBV7-6	TRBJ1-1	NA	TGTGCCAGCAGTCCCGACAGGATTAAAGCTTTCTTT	CASSPDRIKAFF
many	TRBV7-3	TRBJ2-5	NA	TGTGCCAGCAGCTTAACTAGCTCAGAGACCCAGTACTTC	CASSLTSSETQYF
many	TRBV5-6	TRBJ2-3	NA	TGTGCCAGCAGCCGTAGGGGTTCCACAGATACGCAGTATTTT	CASSRRGSTDTQYF
few	TRBV27	TRBJ2-2	TRBD2	TGTGCCAGCAGTTCCAGGGCAGTTAGGACTAGCGGGAGATGGGGGGAGCTGTTTTTT	CASSSRAVRTSGRWGELFF
many	TRBV28	TRBJ1-2	TRBD1	TGTGCCAGCCAGGTCTCGCGGAAATATTGGGACAGGGTAAACGGCTACACCTTC	CASQVSRKYWDRVNGYTF
many	TRBV18	TRBJ1-1	NA	TGTGCCAGCTCAGACGGGGGGATGGCTGAAGCTTTCTTT	CASSDGGMAEAFF
many	TRBV7-2	TRBJ2-4	NA	TGTGCCAGCAGTGCTGGAGGGGTAGCCAAAAACATTCAGTACTTC	CASSAGGVAKNIQYF
many	TRBV18	TRBJ1-2	NA	TGTGCCAGCTCAACGATCAGGCTGGGCTACACCTTC	CASSTIRLGYTF
many	TRBV4-3	TRBJ2-7	TRBD2	TGCGCCAGCAGCCAAGGGACTAGCGGGACATCCGAGCAGTACTTC	CASSQGTSGTSEQYF
many	TRBV5-1	TRBJ2-7	NA	TGCGCCAGCAGCTTGGTCACCGGGACTGAAGCGCGCGAGCAGTACTTC	CASSLVTGTEAREQYF
NA	TRBV5-1	TRBJ2-5	NA	TGCGCCAGCAGCTGGGGGCGGGGGCCAGAGACCCAGTACTTC	CASSWGRGPETQYF
many	TRBV7-9	TRBJ1-1	NA	TGTGCCAGCAGCTTAGGCGAGACAGGTACTGAAGCTTTCTTT	CASSLGETGTEAFF
many	TRBV27	TRBJ2-1	TRBD1	TGTGCCAGCAAACGGACAGGGACGTACAATGAGCAGTTCTTC	CASKRTGTYNEQFF
NA	TRBV5-6	TRBJ1-5	TRBD1	TGTGCCAGCAGCTACAGGGGTAGCAATCAGCCCCAGCATTTT	CASSYRGSNQPQHF
many	TRBV19	TRBJ2-1	NA	TGTGCCAGTAGTATCCTCGGACTTAGTTACAATGAGCAGTTCTTC	CASSILGLSYNEQFF
many	TRBV5-1	TRBJ2-7	TRBD2	TGCGCCAGCAGCTTGGGACTAGCGGGAGGAGTCGACGAGCAGTACTTC	CASSLGLAGGVDEQYF
many	TRBV27	TRBJ1-2	NA	TGTGCCAGCAGTTTAGGGGGGGGACCGACACCCTACTATGGCTACACCTTC	CASSLGGGPTPYYGYTF
few	TRBV4-3	TRBJ2-1	TRBD2	TGCGCCAGCAGTTCCGTGAACGACTGGGGGGGGGACAATGAGCAGTTCTTC	CASSSVNDWGGDNEQFF
many	TRBV6-1	TRBJ1-2	NA	TGTGCCAGCAGTGAAACCAGAGGGTATGGCTACACCTTC	CASSETRGYGYTF
many	TRBV4-1	TRBJ1-2	NA	TGCGCCAGCAGCCAGTCCCAGGCTACCCATGGCTACACCTTC	CASSQSQATHGYTF
many	TRBV7-8	TRBJ2-1	TRBD1	TGTGCCAGCAGCTCGGACAGGTCCTATGAGCAGTTCTTC	CASSSDRSYEQFF
many	TRBV7-6	TRBJ1-5	NA	TGTGCCAGCAGCTTGGGGGGGGACCTAAGGGGCAATCAGCCCCAGCATTTT	CASSLGGDLRGNQPQHF
NA	TRBV7-3	TRBJ2-3	NA	TGTGCCAGCAGCTTAAGGGGGGGCGCAGATACGCAGTATTTT	CASSLRGGADTQYF
many	TRBV6-6	TRBJ1-5	NA	TGTGCCAGCAGTTACTCTAGGGCTGGGAGCAATCAGCCCCAGCATTTT	CASSYSRAGSNQPQHF
many	TRBV7-9	TRBJ2-1	TRBD2	TGTGCCAGCAGCCAAGCAATAGCGGGGGAGGACAATGAGCAGTTCTTC	CASSQAIAGEDNEQFF
many	TRBV11-3	TRBJ2-7	NA	TGTGCCAGCAGCTTAGGAAGCGTAAGCTCCTACGAGCAGTACTTC	CASSLGSVSSYEQYF
many	TRBV28	TRBJ2-7	NA	TGTGCCAGCAGTAAAGGCCCGGCTCGGAGGGGATCCGGCTACGAGCAGTACTTC	CASSKGPARRGSGYEQYF
many	TRBV12-3/TRBV12-4	TRBJ1-5	NA	TGTGCCAGCAGTCCGACAGGCTATAGCAATCAGCCCCAGCATTTT	CASSPTGYSNQPQHF
many	TRBV28	TRBJ1-3	TRBD1	TGTGCCAGCAGCCCCGACAGGGGTAGAAACACCATATATTTT	CASSPDRGRNTIYF
many	TRBV2	TRBJ1-5	TRBD1	TGTGCCAGCAGTTATACAGGGGGTTATCAGCCCCAGCATTTT	CASSYTGGYQPQHF
few	TRBV30	TRBJ2-1	TRBD2	TGTGCCTGGAGTCCCGGGACTAGCGGGAGTGATGAGCAGTTCTTC	CAWSPGTSGSDEQFF
many	TRBV6-1	TRBJ1-1	TRBD1	TGTGCCAGCAGCCCAACAGGGGGCCGTACTGAAGCTTTCTTT	CASSPTGGRTEAFF
many	TRBV4-3	TRBJ1-5	TRBD1	TGCGCCAGCAGCCTAGGACAGGGCCCTCAGCCCCAGCATTTT	CASSLGQGPQPQHF
few	TRBV5-1	TRBJ2-5	NA	TGCGCCAGCAGCGCAACCGGGACACAACGAGAGACCCAGTACTTC	CASSATGTQRETQYF
many	TRBV6-5	TRBJ2-1	TRBD1	TGTGCCAGCAGTTACTCCCCCAACAGGGGCTACAATGAGCAGTTCTTC	CASSYSPNRGYNEQFF
many	TRBV5-1	TRBJ2-7	NA	TGCGCCAGCAGCTTCGGTTCTCCCTACGAGCAGTACTTC	CASSFGSPYEQYF